What follows is one TCR beta chain and its context. Antigen specificity is unknown. The repertoire was sequenced with immunoSEQ multiplex PCR; TCRdb's copy has only in-frame clones and lacks some. Here the sample spans 2.3 million or so clones, approximately 95% being singletons. The investigators split CD4+ cells into a CD45RA+ naive subset and a CD45RA-negative memory subset. The sample originates from a study of shared clonotypes between healthy human individuals. General observations from the study: Clonotypes shared by all four sorted-subset donors had higher generation probabilities than non-shared clonotypes. Tissues were not sampled, only blood, and their repertoires likely differ.

This TCR was sampled from a man aged 18 to 29 in good health. Some clones in this sample may be carry-over from other donors' samples. The sample was naive CD4+ T cells from PBMCs. Regarding subset: CD45RA+ positively selected.

The CDR3 sequence is CAWSGPQGETNEKLFF. Written as DNA, the CDR3 is TGTGCCTGGAGTGGACCACAGGGGGAAACTAATGAAAAACTGTTTTTT. The rearrangement joins TRBV30 to TRBJ1-4, with 8 bases aligning to TRBD1. The CDR3 contains 16 residues. CDR1 and CDR2 (germline): GTSNPN, SVGIG (reference sequence). The J segment lost 1 base and the V segment lost 1 base, leaving 5 bases of the junction unmatched.